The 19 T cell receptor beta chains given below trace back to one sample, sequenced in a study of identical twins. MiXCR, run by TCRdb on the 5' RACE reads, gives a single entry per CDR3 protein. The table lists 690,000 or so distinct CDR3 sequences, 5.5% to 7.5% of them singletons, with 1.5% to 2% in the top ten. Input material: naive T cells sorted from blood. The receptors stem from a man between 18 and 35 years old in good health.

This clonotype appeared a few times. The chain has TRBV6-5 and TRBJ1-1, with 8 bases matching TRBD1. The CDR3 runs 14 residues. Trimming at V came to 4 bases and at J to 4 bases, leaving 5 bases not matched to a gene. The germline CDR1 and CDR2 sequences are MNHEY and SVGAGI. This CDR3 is CASSWDRKITEAFF. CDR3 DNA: TGTGCCAGCAGTTGGGACAGGAAAATCACTGAAGCTTTCTTT.

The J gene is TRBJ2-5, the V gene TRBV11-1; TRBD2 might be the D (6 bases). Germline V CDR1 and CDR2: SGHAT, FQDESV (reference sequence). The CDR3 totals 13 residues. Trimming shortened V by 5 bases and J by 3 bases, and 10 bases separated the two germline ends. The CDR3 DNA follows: TGTGCCAGCAGCCGGGACTCCGAAGAGACCCAGTACTTC. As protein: CASSRDSEETQYF.

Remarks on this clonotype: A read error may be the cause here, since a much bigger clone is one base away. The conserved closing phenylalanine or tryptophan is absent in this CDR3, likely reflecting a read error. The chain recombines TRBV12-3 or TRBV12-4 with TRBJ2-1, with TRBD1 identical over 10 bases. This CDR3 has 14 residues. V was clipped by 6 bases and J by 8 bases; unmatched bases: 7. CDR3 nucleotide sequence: TGTGCCAGCAGAGACAGGGGGCAGGAGTATGAGCAGTTCTAC. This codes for CASRDRGQEYEQFY.

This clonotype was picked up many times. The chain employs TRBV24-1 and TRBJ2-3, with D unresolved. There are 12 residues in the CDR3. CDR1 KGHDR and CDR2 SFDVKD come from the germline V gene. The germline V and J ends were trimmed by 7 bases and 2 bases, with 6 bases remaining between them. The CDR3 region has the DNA TGTGCCACCAGACAGAACACAGATACGCAGTATTTT. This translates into CATRQNTDTQYF.

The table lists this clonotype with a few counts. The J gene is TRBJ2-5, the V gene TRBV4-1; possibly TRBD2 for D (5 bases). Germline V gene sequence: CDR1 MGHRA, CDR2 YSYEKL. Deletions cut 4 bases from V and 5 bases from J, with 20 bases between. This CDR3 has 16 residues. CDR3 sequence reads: CASSPLAGPGLETQYF. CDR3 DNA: TGCGCCAGCAGCCCCCTCGCGGGCCCCGGCCTGGAGACCCAGTACTTC.

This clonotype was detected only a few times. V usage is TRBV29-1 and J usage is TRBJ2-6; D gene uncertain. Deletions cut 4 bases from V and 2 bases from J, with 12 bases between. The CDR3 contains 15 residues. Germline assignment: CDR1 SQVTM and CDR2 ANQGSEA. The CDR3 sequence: CSVGAPGTGANVLTF. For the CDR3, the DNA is TGCAGCGTTGGGGCCCCGGGTACTGGGGCCAACGTCCTGACTTTC.

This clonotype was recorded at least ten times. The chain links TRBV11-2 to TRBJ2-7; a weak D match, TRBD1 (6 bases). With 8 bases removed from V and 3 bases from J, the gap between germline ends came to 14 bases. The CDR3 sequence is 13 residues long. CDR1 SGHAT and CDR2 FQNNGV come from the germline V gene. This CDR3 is CASSRDTDYEQYF. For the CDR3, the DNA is TGTGCCAGCTCCCGGGACACAGACTACGAGCAGTACTTC.

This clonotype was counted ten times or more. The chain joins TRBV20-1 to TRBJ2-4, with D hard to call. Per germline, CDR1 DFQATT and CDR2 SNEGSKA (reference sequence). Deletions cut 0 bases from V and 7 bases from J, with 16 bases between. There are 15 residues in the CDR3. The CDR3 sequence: CSARDGQLRSNIQYF. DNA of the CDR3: TGCAGTGCTAGAGATGGCCAACTCCGAAGTAACATTCAGTACTTC.

CDR3 residues: CASSYRYGSGINNEQFF. Written as DNA, the CDR3 is TGTGCCAGCAGTTACCGGTACGGGAGCGGGATAAATAATGAGCAGTTCTTC. This chain links TRBV6-2 or TRBV6-3 with TRBJ2-1, with 7 bases identical to TRBD2. CDR3 length equals 17 residues. The V segment lost 2 bases and the J segment 7 bases; nucleotides outside the gene matches: 14. Germline V lookup: CDR1 MNHEY, CDR2 SVGEGT.

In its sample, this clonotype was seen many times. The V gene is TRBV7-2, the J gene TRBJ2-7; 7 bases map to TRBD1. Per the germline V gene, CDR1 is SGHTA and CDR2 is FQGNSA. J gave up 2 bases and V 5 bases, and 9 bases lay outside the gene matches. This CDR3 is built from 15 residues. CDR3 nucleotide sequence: TGTGCCAGCAGCACACGACAGGGCTTTACCTACGAGCAGTACTTC. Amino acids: CASSTRQGFTYEQYF.

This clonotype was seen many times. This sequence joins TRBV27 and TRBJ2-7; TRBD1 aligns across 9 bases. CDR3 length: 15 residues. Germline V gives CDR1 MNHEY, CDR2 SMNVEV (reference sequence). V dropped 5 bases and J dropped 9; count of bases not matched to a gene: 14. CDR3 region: CASSQSGTGRDRQYF. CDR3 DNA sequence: TGTGCCAGCAGTCAATCCGGGACAGGGCGTGATCGGCAGTACTTC.

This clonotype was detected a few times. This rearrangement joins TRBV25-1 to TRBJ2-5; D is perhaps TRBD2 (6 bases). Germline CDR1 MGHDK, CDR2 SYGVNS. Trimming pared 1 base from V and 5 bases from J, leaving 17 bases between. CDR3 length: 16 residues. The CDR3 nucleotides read TGTGCCAGCAGTGAATGGCTCGGAGGGAACCTGGAGACCCAGTACTTC. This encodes CASSEWLGGNLETQYF.

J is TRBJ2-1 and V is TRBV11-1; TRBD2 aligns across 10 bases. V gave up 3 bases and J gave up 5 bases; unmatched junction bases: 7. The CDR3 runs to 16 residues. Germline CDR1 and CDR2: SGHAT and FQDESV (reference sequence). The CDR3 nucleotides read TGTGCCAGCAGCTTCCCCGGACTAGCGGAAGACAATGAGCAGTTCTTC. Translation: CASSFPGLAEDNEQFF.

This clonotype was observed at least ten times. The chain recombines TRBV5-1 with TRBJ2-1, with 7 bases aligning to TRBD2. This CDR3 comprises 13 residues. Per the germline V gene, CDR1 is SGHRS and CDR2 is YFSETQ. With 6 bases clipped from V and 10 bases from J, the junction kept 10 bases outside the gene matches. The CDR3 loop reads CASTTWTSQEQFF. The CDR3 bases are TGCGCCAGCACCACGTGGACTAGTCAAGAGCAGTTCTTC.

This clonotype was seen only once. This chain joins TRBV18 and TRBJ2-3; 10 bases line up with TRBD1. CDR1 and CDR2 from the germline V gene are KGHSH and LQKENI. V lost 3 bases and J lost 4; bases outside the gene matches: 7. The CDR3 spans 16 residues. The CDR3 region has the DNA TGTGCCAGCTCACCCCCTGTTGGGACAGGGGCAGATACGCAGTATTTT. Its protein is CASSPPVGTGADTQYF. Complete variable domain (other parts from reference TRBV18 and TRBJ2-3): NAGVMQNPRHLVRRRGQEARLRCSPMKGHSHVYWYRQLPEEGLKFMVYLQKENIIDESGMPKERFSAEFPKEGPSILRIQQVVRGDSAAYFCASSPPVGTGADTQYFGPGTRLTVL.

CDR3 DNA sequence: TGTGCCACCGCTAAAGGGGTTTTGGACTATGGCTACACCTTC. It codes for CATAKGVLDYGYTF. The gene calls are TRBV15 and TRBJ1-2; maybe TRBD1 (5 bases). This CDR3 region has 14 residues. Deletions cut 8 bases from V and 3 bases from J, with 16 bases between. The germline V gene encodes CDR1 LNHNV and CDR2 YYDKDF (reference sequence).

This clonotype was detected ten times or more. In DNA form, the CDR3 reads TGTGCCAGCCGGACAGGGGTCACGGAGACCCAGTACTTC. The encoded protein is CASRTGVTETQYF. The chain has TRBV28 and TRBJ2-5; the match to TRBD1 covers 9 bases. CDR3 length: 13 residues. Germline CDR1 is MDHEN and CDR2 is SYDVKM. Trimming removed 8 bases from V and 5 bases from J; junction bases left unmatched: 6.

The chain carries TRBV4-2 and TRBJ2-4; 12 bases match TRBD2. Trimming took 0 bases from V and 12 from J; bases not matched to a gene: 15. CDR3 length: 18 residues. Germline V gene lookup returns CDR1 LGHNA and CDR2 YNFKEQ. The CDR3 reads CASSQDGLTSGRSEGQYF. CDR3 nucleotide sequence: TGTGCCAGCAGCCAAGATGGTTTGACTAGCGGGAGATCGGAGGGTCAGTACTTC.

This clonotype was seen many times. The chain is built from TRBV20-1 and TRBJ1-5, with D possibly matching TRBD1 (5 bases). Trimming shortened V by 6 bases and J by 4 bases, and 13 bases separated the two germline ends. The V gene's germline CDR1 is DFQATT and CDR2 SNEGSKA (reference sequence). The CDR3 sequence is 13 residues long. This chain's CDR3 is CSANRDRNQPQHF. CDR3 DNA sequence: TGCAGTGCAAACCGGGACCGAAATCAGCCCCAGCATTTT.